Sequencing of this TCR beta chain was carried out in a study of Tregs in tolerant kidney transplant recipients. Overall study: Recipients received nonmyeloablative bone marrow transplants from related graft donors, with transient mixed chimerism.

On this clone: Its antigen remains unknown.

Study-wide findings and caveats: The small number of patients limits these findings pending further validation.

Unstimulated Tregs (CD4+CD25+CD127-) and CD4+CD25- non-Tregs were sorted from PBMCs. The V gene lost 2 bases and the J gene lost 0 bases, with 5 bases spanning the gap. The CDR3 consists of 14 residues. Germline CDR1 is WNHNN and CDR2 is SYGVQD (reference sequence). The data were produced by immunoSEQ multiplex PCR, yet TCRdb's version contains in-frame clones alone and is incomplete. The data contain over 85,000 clones, roughly 93% of them singletons. The source material was CD4+ T cells from blood, sampled before the transplant. This rearrangement joins TRBV10-1 to TRBJ1-3, with D unresolved. The TCR comes from a human donor who received a combined kidney and bone marrow transplant. CDR3 coding DNA: TGCGCCAGCAGTGAGAAACTCTCTGGAAACACCATATATTTT. Encoded protein: CASSEKLSGNTIYF.